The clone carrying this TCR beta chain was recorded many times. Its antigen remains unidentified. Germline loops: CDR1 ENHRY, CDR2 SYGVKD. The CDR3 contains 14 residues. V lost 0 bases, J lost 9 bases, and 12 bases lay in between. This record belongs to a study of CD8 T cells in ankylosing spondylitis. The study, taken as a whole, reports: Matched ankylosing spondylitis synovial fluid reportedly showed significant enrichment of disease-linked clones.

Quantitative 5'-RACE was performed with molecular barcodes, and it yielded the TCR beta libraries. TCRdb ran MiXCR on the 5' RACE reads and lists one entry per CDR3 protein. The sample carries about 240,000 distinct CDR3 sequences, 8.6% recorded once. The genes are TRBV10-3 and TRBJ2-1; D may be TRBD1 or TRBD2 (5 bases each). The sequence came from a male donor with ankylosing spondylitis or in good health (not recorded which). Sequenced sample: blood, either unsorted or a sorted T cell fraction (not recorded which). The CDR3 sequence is CAISESGGGPEQFF. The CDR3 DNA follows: TGTGCCATCAGTGAGTCGGGTGGGGGTCCTGAGCAGTTCTTC.